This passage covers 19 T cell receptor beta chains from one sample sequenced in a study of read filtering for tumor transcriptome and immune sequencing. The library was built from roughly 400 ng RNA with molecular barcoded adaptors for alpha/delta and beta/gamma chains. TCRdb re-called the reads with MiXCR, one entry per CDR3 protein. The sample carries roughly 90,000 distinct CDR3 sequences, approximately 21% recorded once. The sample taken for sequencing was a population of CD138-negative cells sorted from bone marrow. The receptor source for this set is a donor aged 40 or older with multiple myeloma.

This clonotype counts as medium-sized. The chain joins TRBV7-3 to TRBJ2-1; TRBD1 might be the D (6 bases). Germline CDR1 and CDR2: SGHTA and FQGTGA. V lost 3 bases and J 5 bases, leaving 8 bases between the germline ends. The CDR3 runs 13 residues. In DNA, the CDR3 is TGTGCCAGCAGCTTGTACAGGGACAATGAGCAGTTCTTC. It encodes CASSLYRDNEQFF.

DNA for the CDR3: TGTGCCAGCAGCCGCCGCCCAGGGAGCACAGATACGCAGTATTTT. Protein product: CASSRRPGSTDTQYF. The chain combines TRBV14 with TRBJ2-3; D perhaps matches TRBD1 (5 bases). Trimming removed 4 bases at V and 0 bases at J, with 11 bases between. This CDR3 has 15 residues. Germline V CDR1 and CDR2: SGHDN, FVKESK. The full variable domain, with the rest looked up from reference TRBV14 and TRBJ2-3, is EAGVTQFPSHSVIEKGQTVTLRCDPISGHDNLYWYRRVMGKEIKFLLHFVKESKQDESGMPNNRFLAERTGGTYSTLKVQPAELEDSGVYFCASSRRPGSTDTQYFGPGTRLTVL.

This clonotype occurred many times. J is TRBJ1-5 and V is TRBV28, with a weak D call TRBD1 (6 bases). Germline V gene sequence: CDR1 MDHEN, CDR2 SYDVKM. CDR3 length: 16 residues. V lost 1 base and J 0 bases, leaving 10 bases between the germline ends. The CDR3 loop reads CASSLYRVYSNQPQHF. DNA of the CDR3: TGTGCCAGCAGTTTATACAGGGTTTATAGCAATCAGCCCCAGCATTTT.

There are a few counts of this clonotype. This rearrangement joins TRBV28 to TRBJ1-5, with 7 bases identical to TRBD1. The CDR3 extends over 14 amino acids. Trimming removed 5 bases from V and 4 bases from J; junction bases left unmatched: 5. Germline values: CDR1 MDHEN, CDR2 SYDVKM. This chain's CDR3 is CASSLDRVNQPQHF. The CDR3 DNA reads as TGTGCCAGCAGTCTCGACAGGGTTAATCAGCCCCAGCATTTT.

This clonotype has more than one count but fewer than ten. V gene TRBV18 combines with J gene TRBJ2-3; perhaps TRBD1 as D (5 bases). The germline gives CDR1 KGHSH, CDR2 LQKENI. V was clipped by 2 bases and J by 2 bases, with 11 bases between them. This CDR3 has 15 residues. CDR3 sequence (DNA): TGTGCCAGCTCACCAATACAGGATTACACAGATACGCAGTATTTT. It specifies CASSPIQDYTDTQYF.

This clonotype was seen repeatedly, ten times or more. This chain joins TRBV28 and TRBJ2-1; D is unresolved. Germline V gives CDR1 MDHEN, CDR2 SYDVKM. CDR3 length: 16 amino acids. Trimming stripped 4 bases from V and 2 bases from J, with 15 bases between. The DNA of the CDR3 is TGTGCCAGCAGTTGGCCCGCCGGAGACGCCTACAATGAGCAGTTCTTC. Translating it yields CASSWPAGDAYNEQFF.

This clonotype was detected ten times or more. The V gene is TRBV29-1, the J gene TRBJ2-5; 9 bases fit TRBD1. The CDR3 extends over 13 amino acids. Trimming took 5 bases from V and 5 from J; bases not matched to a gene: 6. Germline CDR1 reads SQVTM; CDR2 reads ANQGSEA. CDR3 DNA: TGCAGCGTTTACAGGGGGCTAGGGGAGACCCAGTACTTC. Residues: CSVYRGLGETQYF.

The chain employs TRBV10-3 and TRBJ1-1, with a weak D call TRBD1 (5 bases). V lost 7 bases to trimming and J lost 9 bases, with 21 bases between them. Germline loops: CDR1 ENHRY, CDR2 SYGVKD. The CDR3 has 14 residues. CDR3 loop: CAITSRGAVGKAFF. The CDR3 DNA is TGTGCCATCACATCGAGGGGAGCTGTGGGGAAAGCTTTCTTT.

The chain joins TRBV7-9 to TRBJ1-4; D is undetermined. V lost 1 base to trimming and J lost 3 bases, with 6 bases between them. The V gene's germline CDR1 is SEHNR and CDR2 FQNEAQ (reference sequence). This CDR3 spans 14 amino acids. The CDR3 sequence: CASSLGRPNEKLFF. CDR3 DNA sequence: TGTGCCAGCAGCTTAGGCCGTCCTAATGAAAAACTGTTTTTT.

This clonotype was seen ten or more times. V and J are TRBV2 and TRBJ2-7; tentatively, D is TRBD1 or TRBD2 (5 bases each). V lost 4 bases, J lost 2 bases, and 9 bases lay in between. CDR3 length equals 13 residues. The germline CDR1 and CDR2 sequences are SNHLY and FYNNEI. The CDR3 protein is CASSGDGAYEQYF. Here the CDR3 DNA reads TGTGCCAGCAGTGGGGACGGGGCCTACGAGCAGTACTTC.

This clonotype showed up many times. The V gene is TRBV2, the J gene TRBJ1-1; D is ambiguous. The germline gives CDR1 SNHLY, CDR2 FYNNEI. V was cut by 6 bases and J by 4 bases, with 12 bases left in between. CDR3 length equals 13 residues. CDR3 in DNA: TGTGCCAGCAGCCCCGGACGGATCACTGAAGCTTTCTTT. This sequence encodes CASSPGRITEAFF.

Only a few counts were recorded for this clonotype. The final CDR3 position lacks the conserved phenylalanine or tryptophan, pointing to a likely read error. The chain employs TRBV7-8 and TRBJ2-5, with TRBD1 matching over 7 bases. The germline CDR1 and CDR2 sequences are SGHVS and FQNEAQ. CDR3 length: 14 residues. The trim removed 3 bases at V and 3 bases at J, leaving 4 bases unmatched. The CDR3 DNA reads TGTGCCAGCAGCTTGACAGGGTCCGAAGAGACCCAGTACCTC. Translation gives CASSLTGSEETQYL.

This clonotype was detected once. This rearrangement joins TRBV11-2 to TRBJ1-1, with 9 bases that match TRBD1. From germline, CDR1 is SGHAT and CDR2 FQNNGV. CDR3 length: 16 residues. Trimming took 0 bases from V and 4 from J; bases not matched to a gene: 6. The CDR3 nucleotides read TGTGCCAGCAGCTTAGAATCACAGGGGGCAGGCACTGAAGCTTTCTTT. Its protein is CASSLESQGAGTEAFF.

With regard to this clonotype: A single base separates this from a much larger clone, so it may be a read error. Here the CDR3 DNA reads TGTGCCAGCAGGGGCCCTTTAGCAGATACGCAGTATTTT. It yields the protein CASRGPLADTQYF. This chain connects TRBV6-5 to TRBJ2-3; D unclear. Germline CDR1 is MNHEY and CDR2 is SVGAGI. The V end was cut by 6 bases, the J end by 4 bases, with 11 bases between. The CDR3 runs 13 residues.

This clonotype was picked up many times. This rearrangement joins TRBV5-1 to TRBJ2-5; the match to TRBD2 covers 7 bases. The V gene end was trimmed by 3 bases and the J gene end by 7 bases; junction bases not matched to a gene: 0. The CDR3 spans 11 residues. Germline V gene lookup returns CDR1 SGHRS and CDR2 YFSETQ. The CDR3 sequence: CASSSGGTQYF. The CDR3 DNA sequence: TGCGCCAGCAGCTCGGGGGGGACCCAGTACTTC.

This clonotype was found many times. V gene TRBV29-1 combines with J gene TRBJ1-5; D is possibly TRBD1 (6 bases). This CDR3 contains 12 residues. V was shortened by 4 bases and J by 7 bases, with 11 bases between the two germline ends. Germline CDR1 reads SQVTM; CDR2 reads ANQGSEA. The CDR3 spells CSVGGAGQPQHF. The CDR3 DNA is TGCAGCGTTGGGGGGGCAGGACAGCCCCAGCATTTT.

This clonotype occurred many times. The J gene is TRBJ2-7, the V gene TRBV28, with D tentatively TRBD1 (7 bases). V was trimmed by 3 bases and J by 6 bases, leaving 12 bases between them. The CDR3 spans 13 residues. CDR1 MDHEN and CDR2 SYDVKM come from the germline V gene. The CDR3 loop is CASSFRGASEQYF. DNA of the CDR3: TGTGCCAGCAGTTTCAGGGGGGCCAGCGAGCAGTACTTC.

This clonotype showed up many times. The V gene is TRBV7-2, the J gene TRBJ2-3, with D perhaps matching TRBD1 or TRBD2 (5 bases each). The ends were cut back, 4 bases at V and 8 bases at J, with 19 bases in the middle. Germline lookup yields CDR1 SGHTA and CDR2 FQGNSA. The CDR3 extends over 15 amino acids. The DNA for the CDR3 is TGTGCCAGCAGCTCCACTAGTGGGGGTCAGGCTACGCAGTATTTT. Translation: CASSSTSGGQATQYF.

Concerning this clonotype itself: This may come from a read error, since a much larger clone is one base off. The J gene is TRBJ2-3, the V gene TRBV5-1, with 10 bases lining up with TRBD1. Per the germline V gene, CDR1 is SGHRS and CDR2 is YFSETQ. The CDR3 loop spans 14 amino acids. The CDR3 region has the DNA TGCACCAGCCGGTGGGGGACAGGGGATGGAACGCAGTATTTT. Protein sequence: CTSRWGTGDGTQYF.